This TCR beta chain was captured in a study of blood T cell repertoires in COVID-19. Using immunoSEQ multiplex PCR, the repertoire was profiled, and TCRdb retains in-frame clones only, with some absent. The sample contains roughly 400,000 clones, 88% of which appear only once. Study members were between 18 and 89 years old and lived in approximately 25 US regions. Sequenced sample: PBMCs or T cells enriched from blood (not recorded which). This clonotype was obtained from a woman aged 18-29 years who had been exposed to COVID-19.

The CDR3 DNA is TGTGCCAGCAGTTACGCTAGTAGTCCCTACGAGCAGTACTTC. It codes for CASSYASSPYEQYF. This chain uses TRBV6-5 with TRBJ2-7; D is undetermined. Trimming left V 2 bases short and J 2 bases short, with 10 bases between. The CDR3 covers 14 residues. CDR1 is MNHEY and CDR2 is SVGAGI in the germline V gene.